This T cell receptor beta chain was sequenced in a study of shared clonotypes between healthy human individuals. Trimming removed 4 bases at V and 3 bases at J, with 9 bases between. The CDR3 length is 13 residues. In germline, CDR1 is SNHLY, CDR2 FYNNEI. This clone was seen more than once but under ten times. What it binds is not known. This table comes from immunoSEQ multiplex PCR, and its TCRdb copy is limited to in-frame clones, with some not included. The data hold over 2 million clones, with around 90% observed a single time. Study-wide points: Donor clonotype sharing was expected to depend on sequencing depth. The generation probabilities recorded for non-shared clonotypes fell below those of clonotypes shared by all four donors.

Adult donors, all healthy and HIV-negative, had no recent acute infections or vaccinations. The sequence derives from a man aged 18 to 35 in good health. Some clones in this sample may be carry-over from other donors' samples. Sequencing input: naive CD4+ T cells from PBMCs. Subset: CD45RA+ positively selected. The V and J genes are TRBV2 and TRBJ1-1; D remains unclear. The CDR3 here is CASSAYGDTEAFF. The CDR3 region has the DNA TGTGCCAGCAGTGCCTATGGGGACACTGAAGCTTTCTTT.